This TCR beta chain was sequenced in a study of Ad26.COV2.S vaccination and SARS-CoV-2 variants. Assay used: immunoSEQ multiplex PCR; TCRdb lists only in-frame clones, some missing. The sample yields more than 300,000 clones, around 85% seen once. Treatment given: some 20 received Ad26.COV2.S at low or high dose, single or two shots; several received placebo; per-sample allocation not given. Sampling happened 63 days after the first vaccine or placebo injection. CDR3 length: 12 amino acids. V was cut by 6 bases and J by 4 bases, with 8 bases left in between. Per the germline V gene, CDR1 is KGHDR and CDR2 is SFDVKD.

The clonotype was recovered from a person aged 18-65 years who received the Ad26.COV2.S COVID-19 vaccine or a placebo. The sequencing here drew on peripheral blood, taken in a trial of Ad26.COV2.S vaccine versus placebo. The rearrangement joins TRBV24-1 to TRBJ1-1; TRBD1 might be the D (5 bases). CDR3 loop: CATSLGATEAFF. The CDR3 DNA reads TGTGCCACCAGTTTAGGGGCCACTGAAGCTTTCTTT.